These 26 T cell receptor beta chains were all obtained from the same sample, sequenced in a study of shared clonotypes between healthy human individuals. The method was immunoSEQ multiplex PCR; TCRdb's version includes in-frame clones alone and lacks a portion of them. The table lists roughly 2 million clones, over 85% of them singletons. Material for sequencing was naive CD4+ T cells sorted from blood. Noted subset: CD45RA+ positively selected. The receptors here all came from a man between 18 and 35 years old in good health.

This rearrangement joins TRBV7-8 to TRBJ2-1, with 12 nucleotides matching TRBD2. Germline V gene sequence: CDR1 SGHVS, CDR2 FQNEAQ. V lost 2 bases, J lost 7 bases, and 6 bases stayed unmatched. The CDR3 spans 16 residues. The CDR3 reads CASSLQWTSGINEQFF. CDR3 coding DNA: TGTGCCAGCAGCTTACAATGGACTAGCGGGATAAATGAGCAGTTCTTC.

CDR3 protein: CASSQEKAGGPKTQYF. The CDR3 DNA is TGTGCCAGCAGCCAAGAAAAAGCGGGGGGGCCCAAGACCCAGTACTTC. J is TRBJ2-5 and V is TRBV4-2; 10 bases agree with TRBD2. Germline V gives CDR1 LGHNA, CDR2 YNFKEQ. The V segment lost 0 bases and the J segment 6 bases; nucleotides outside the gene matches: 7. The CDR3 runs 16 residues.

V gene TRBV30 combines with J gene TRBJ1-2, with 9 bases aligning to TRBD1. The V gene end was trimmed by 2 bases and the J gene end by 6 bases; junction bases not matched to a gene: 1. Looked up from germline, CDR1 is GTSNPN and CDR2 is SVGIG (reference sequence). This CDR3 is built from 12 residues. CDR3 nucleotides: TGTGCCTGGAGTTGGGACAGGGATGGCTACACCTTC. As protein: CAWSWDRDGYTF.

This clone was picked up one time. The V and J genes are TRBV6-5 and TRBJ2-7; 7 bases agree with TRBD1. The CDR3 spans 15 residues. V was clipped by 5 bases and J by 4 bases; unmatched bases: 11. Looked up from germline, CDR1 is MNHEY and CDR2 is SVGAGI. In DNA form, the CDR3 reads TGTGCCAGCAGTAAAACAGGGGTCCTCTCGTACGAGCAGTACTTC. It codes for CASSKTGVLSYEQYF.

J is TRBJ2-5 and V is TRBV11-2; 8 nucleotides match TRBD2. The V and J ends lost 6 bases and 9 bases, in that order; junction bases with no gene match: 12. CDR1 is SGHAT, CDR2 FQNNGV, per germline. The CDR3 is 14 residues long. The chain's CDR3 is CASSPGLDFKAQYF. Here the CDR3 DNA reads TGTGCCAGCAGTCCGGGACTAGATTTCAAGGCCCAGTACTTC.

This clone was seen just once. This chain uses TRBV10-1 with TRBJ2-7; TRBD1 aligns across 7 bases. J gave up 3 bases and V 5 bases, and 4 bases lay outside the gene matches. Germline CDR1 WNHNN, CDR2 SYGVQD (reference sequence). This CDR3 is built from 13 residues. The CDR3 sequence is CASSLTGNYEQYF. The CDR3 region has the DNA TGCGCCAGCAGTTTGACAGGGAACTACGAGCAGTACTTC.

This clone was picked up one time. The gene calls are TRBV9 and TRBJ2-1; TRBD1 is a possible D gene (5 bases). The CDR3 length is 15 residues. With 3 bases removed from V and 4 bases from J, the gap between germline ends came to 14 bases. Looked up from germline, CDR1 is SGDLS and CDR2 is YYNGEE. CDR3 amino acids: CASSAAGAGYNEQFF. In nucleotides, the CDR3 is TGTGCCAGCAGCGCCGCTGGGGCAGGTTACAATGAGCAGTTCTTC.

This clone was observed once. The genes are TRBV6-5 and TRBJ1-4, with D possibly matching TRBD1 (6 bases). This CDR3 is 14 amino acids long. Germline V gene lookup returns CDR1 MNHEY and CDR2 SVGAGI. V lost 7 bases to trimming and J lost 5 bases, with 14 bases between them. CDR3 protein: CASTRWQGNEKLFF. CDR3 DNA: TGTGCCAGCACCAGGTGGCAGGGGAATGAAAAACTGTTTTTT.

The count of this clone is one. The rearrangement links TRBV30 to TRBJ2-3, with a possible D match to TRBD1 (5 bases). CDR1 is GTSNPN, CDR2 SVGIG, per germline (reference sequence). There are 13 residues in the CDR3. V lost 4 bases and J lost 4, with 12 bases in between. CDR3 amino acids: CAWNKGFSDTQYF. In nucleotides, the CDR3 is TGTGCCTGGAATAAGGGGTTCTCAGATACGCAGTATTTT.

J is TRBJ1-6 and V is TRBV27; D is uncertain. CDR1 and CDR2 (germline): MNHEY, SMNVEV (reference sequence). V lost 1 base and J lost 3, with 10 bases in between. The CDR3 contains 16 residues. DNA for the CDR3: TGTGCCAGCAGTTTATTCGCAGCCTTCTATAATTCACCCCTCCACTTT. Residues: CASSLFAAFYNSPLHF.

The chain carries TRBV6-5 and TRBJ2-2; 9 bases line up with TRBD1. The trim removed 6 bases at V and 5 bases at J, leaving 7 bases unmatched. The germline gives CDR1 MNHEY, CDR2 SVGAGI. This CDR3 comprises 15 residues. CDR3 protein: CASSSLGQGTGELFF. The CDR3 DNA reads as TGTGCCAGCAGCTCCCTCGGACAGGGGACCGGGGAGCTGTTTTTT.

In DNA form, the CDR3 reads TGTGCCAGCAGCCGTAATGGACAGATGGCTAATGAAAAACTGTTTTTT. Its translation is CASSRNGQMANEKLFF. This chain joins TRBV27 and TRBJ1-4, with D possibly matching TRBD1 (6 bases). V was shortened by 6 bases and J by 3 bases, with 17 bases between the two germline ends. This CDR3 is 16 amino acids long. Germline CDR1 is MNHEY and CDR2 is SMNVEV (reference sequence).

The V gene is TRBV5-1, the J gene TRBJ2-3; the D gene is possibly TRBD1 (7 bases). The CDR3 loop spans 15 amino acids. CDR1 and CDR2 from the germline V gene are SGHRS and YFSETQ. V gave up 0 bases and J gave up 7 bases, with 15 bases separating them. Here the CDR3 DNA reads TGCGCCAGCAGCTTGGGTGGAGGGGGCTCGAATACGCAGTATTTT. This codes for CASSLGGGGSNTQYF.

The chain combines TRBV11-2 with TRBJ2-7; 8 positions match TRBD1. Germline assignment: CDR1 SGHAT and CDR2 FQNNGV. CDR3 length equals 13 residues. Trimming took 4 bases from V and 9 from J; bases not matched to a gene: 8. In DNA, the CDR3 is TGTGCCAGCAGCTCTCGACAGGGGATGGGGCAGTACTTC. This codes for CASSSRQGMGQYF.

The chain carries TRBV15 and TRBJ1-2; D possibly corresponds to TRBD1 (6 bases). This CDR3 has 16 residues. The V end lost 0 bases, the J end lost 8 bases, and 19 bases lay between the germline ends. Germline V gene lookup returns CDR1 LNHNV and CDR2 YYDKDF (reference sequence). The CDR3 sequence: CATSRDRLGGGSGYTF. The CDR3 DNA sequence: TGTGCCACCAGCAGAGATCGTTTGGGCGGGGGCAGCGGCTACACCTTC.

Concerning this clone: Other DNA sequences of this sample code for an identical CDR3. The chain is built from TRBV5-1 and TRBJ1-6; D not certain. This CDR3 has 13 amino acids. Germline-derived CDR1 and CDR2 are SGHRS and YFSETQ. Between the trimmed V and J ends, which lost 3 bases and 4 bases, there was a span of 5 bases. The CDR3 DNA is TGCGCCAGCAGCTCGGGGTATAATTCACCCCTCCACTTT. Amino acid sequence: CASSSGYNSPLHF. Looking up the rest from reference TRBV5-1 and TRBJ1-6 gives the full variable domain: KAGVTQTPRYLIKTRGQQVTLSCSPISGHRSVSWYQQTPGQGLQFLFEYFSETQRNKGNFPGRFSGRQFSNSRSEMNVSTLELGDSALYLCASSSGYNSPLHFGNGTRLTVT.

The rearrangement links TRBV7-6 to TRBJ1-5, with 7 bases matching TRBD1. Trimming cost V 6 bases and J 9 bases; bases outside gene matches: 8. Germline CDR1 SGHVS, CDR2 FNYEAQ. CDR3 length equals 13 residues. CDR3 in amino acids: CASRRDSLGPQHF. The CDR3 DNA reads as TGTGCCAGCAGGCGGGACAGCCTGGGGCCCCAGCATTTT.

The rearrangement uses TRBV4-3 and TRBJ2-2, with D unresolved. Germline CDR1 and CDR2: LGHNA and YSLEER. This CDR3 is built from 17 residues. The V end was cut by 0 bases, the J end by 2 bases, with 13 bases between. CDR3 protein: CASSQEFRSVNTGELFF. The CDR3 DNA reads TGCGCCAGCAGCCAAGAATTTAGGTCAGTTAACACCGGGGAGCTGTTTTTT.

This clone showed up many times. The chain employs TRBV29-1 and TRBJ1-1, with a possible D match to TRBD1 (5 bases). CDR3 length equals 13 residues. Germline-derived CDR1 and CDR2 are SQVTM and ANQGSEA. The V gene lost 8 bases and the J gene lost 1 base, with 14 bases spanning the gap. The DNA for the CDR3 is TGCAGCTCACTTCGGGGGGGGAACACTGAAGCTTTCTTT. This encodes CSSLRGGNTEAFF.

The CDR3 here is CASSESAAGVGEQFF. As DNA, the CDR3 is TGCGCCAGCAGTGAGTCGGCAGCGGGAGTCGGTGAGCAGTTCTTC. The J gene is TRBJ2-1, the V gene TRBV10-1; TRBD2 aligns across 8 bases. This CDR3 has 15 residues. The ends lost 0 bases at V and 9 bases at J; junction bases unmatched: 7. Germline V lookup: CDR1 WNHNN, CDR2 SYGVQD (reference sequence).

This chain uses TRBV18 with TRBJ1-1; D not certain. This CDR3 contains 14 residues. Trimming removed 3 bases from V and 1 base from J, with 9 bases in between. The germline CDR1 and CDR2 sequences are KGHSH and LQKENI. The CDR3 DNA follows: TGTGCCAGCTCACCGGTTGGGGAGAACACTGAAGCTTTCTTT. It specifies CASSPVGENTEAFF.

The chain uses TRBV30 and TRBJ1-5; D possibly corresponds to TRBD1 (5 bases). The CDR3 loop spans 14 amino acids. The V and J ends lost 2 bases and 1 base respectively, with 9 bases between them. Looked up from germline, CDR1 is GTSNPN and CDR2 is SVGIG (reference sequence). CDR3 protein: CAWSSGFSNQPQHF. The CDR3 coding sequence is TGTGCCTGGAGTTCAGGGTTCAGCAATCAGCCCCAGCATTTT.

The chain's CDR3 is CASSLGKSIQETQYF. CDR3 DNA sequence: TGTGCCAGCAGCTTAGGGAAAAGTATCCAAGAGACCCAGTACTTC. The chain employs TRBV11-2 and TRBJ2-5; no clear D. CDR3 length: 15 residues. Germline V lookup: CDR1 SGHAT, CDR2 FQNNGV. The V end was cut by 1 base, the J end by 1 base, with 10 bases between.

V and J are TRBV27 and TRBJ1-6; D unresolved. V lost 0 bases, J lost 5 bases, and 8 bases lay in between. Germline CDR1 and CDR2: MNHEY and SMNVEV (reference sequence). The CDR3 has 15 residues. The CDR3 region has the DNA TGTGCCAGCAGTTTATCCGCAGTCAATAATTCACCCCTCCACTTT. The encoded protein is CASSLSAVNNSPLHF.

The rearrangement uses TRBV9 and TRBJ2-7; 12 bases align to TRBD2. Germline V gene data show CDR1 as SGDLS and CDR2 as YYNGEE. The junction had 8 bases not matched to a gene; V was cut back by 3 bases and J by 7 bases. This CDR3 spans 15 amino acids. Here the CDR3 DNA reads TGTGCCAGCAGCGACTCTAGCGGGAGGGCCGGTGAGCAGTACTTC. It translates to CASSDSSGRAGEQYF.

DNA of the CDR3: TGTGCCAGCAGTGAAGTGGCCGAAGCTTTCTTT. As protein: CASSEVAEAFF. This chain links TRBV6-1 with TRBJ1-1; no firm D call. V was clipped by 1 base and J by 8 bases, with 5 bases between them. Germline V gene sequence: CDR1 MNHNS, CDR2 SASEGT. The CDR3 sequence is 11 residues long.